This T cell receptor (beta chain) is from a study of blood T cells in healthy people across ages (dated by TCRdb to about 2015). Regarding the study in general: Template switching captured roughly one uniquely barcoded TCR beta cDNA molecule per two T cells in model experiments. Age-related changes in TCR beta repertoire diversity were measured in the study by deep sequencing normalized with unique cDNA molecular identifiers. The donors were divided into four age groups: young (average around 17 years), middle-aged (about 41), aged (around 59) and long-lived (approximately 74). To avoid experimental bias, donors of different ages were distributed randomly across sequencing lanes. Using the same blood draw, the study looked at two additional independent replicas of 1 million unique cDNA reads for two donors, one aged 18 to 29 and the other aged 80 or older. General study outcomes and caveats: Compared with the aged group, the long-lived group had more naive CD4+ T cells, fewer expanded clones and increased TCR diversity, suggesting age selection. Since profiling was done on bulk unsorted PBMCs, naive and antigen-experienced compartments could not be conclusively compared. The percentage of naive T cells measured by flow cytometry correlated strongly with observed TCR beta diversity. Estimates of total diversity based on one million sequenced T cells were regarded as lower bounds and as underestimates. Observed TCR beta diversity per million T cells fell roughly linearly with age, and a significant reduction was already apparent by age around 44. Donor CMV infection status was unknown, potentially confounding age-related changes in expanded clonotypes.

Library preparation used 5' RACE. Sequencing was performed on an Illumina HiSeq 2500. A second PCR of about 6 to 11 cycles was performed with a sample-barcoded 5' primer and a J-beta primer mix. Each TCR beta cDNA molecule received a unique molecular identifier from a template-switch 5' adaptor carrying 12 random nucleotides. Each sample yielded at least 3 million CDR3-containing paired-end reads. All of the RNA was converted into first-strand cDNA using the Mint cDNA synthesis kit, with a TRBC-specific oligonucleotide serving as the primer. Following uracil-DNA glycosylase treatment, all cDNA underwent a first 18-cycle PCR with the universal primers M1SS and BC2_uni_R. Processing in the source paper ran as follows. Each sample was normalized by randomly selecting 1 million high-quality reads, each carrying a distinct molecular identifier. Instead of being binned into consensus sequences, reads with shared molecular identifiers were discarded. CDR3 identification, clonotype clustering and error correction used MiTCR with a Q25 quality threshold and the strictest error-elimination algorithm. A nonparametric unseen species model with Euler transformation was used to estimate lower-bound total TCR beta diversity. Using fastp trimming at Q25 and MiXCR clonotype assembly, TCRdb reanalyzed the public sequencing data and kept in-frame beta chains. Rows matching on CDR3 protein sequence are summarized as one entry with the most common DNA and genes. TCRdb's processing, not the authors' own work, is the source of the V and J calls. Across this sample there are about 830,000 distinct CDR3 sequences, with over 45% seen only once. Jointly, the top ten make up 22% of the sample.

For this clonotype: Its antigen target is currently unknown. No base quality values were provided; no much bigger clone lies one nucleotide off.

The approximately 41 donors, aged roughly 6 to 95 years, were systemically healthy Caucasian individuals from Russia. About 10 milliliters of peripheral blood were drawn from each donor into EDTA-treated Vacutainer tubes. PBMCs were isolated by Ficoll-Paque density-gradient centrifugation, with at least 6 million obtained per sample. Total RNA was extracted from PBMCs with Trizol reagent, with at least 5 micrograms obtained per sample. Naive CD45RAhigh/CD27high T cell percentages were measured by flow cytometry on a PBMC aliquot from every donor. The V and J ends are trimmed by 1 base and 6 bases, leaving 16 bases between them. Taken from the germline V gene, the CDR1 and CDR2 loops are MGHRA and YSYEKL. The CDR3 runs 16 residues from the cysteine to the phenylalanine. Kept here is only the CDR3 DNA, which spans 48 bases and is read in frame from base 1.

The sample consisted of blood. This TCR came from a man aged 25-45 years in good health. The chain is made from TRBV4-1 and TRBJ1-5; a weak D assignment points to TRBD1 (6 bases agree). This receptor has the CDR3 CASSQATGSGSQPQHF. The bases are TGCGCCAGCAGCCAAGCAACAGGGTCAGGGAGTCAGCCCCAGCATTTT.